This TCR beta chain was captured by sequencing in a study of blood T cell repertoires in COVID-19. Study details: Collection of acute and convalescent COVID-19 samples took place in the United States, Italy and Spain. T cells, B-cell-depleted T cells, or PBMCs supplied cDNA or gDNA.

Per germline, CDR1 MNHNY and CDR2 SVGAGI (reference sequence). The CDR3 has 11 residues. With 7 bases removed from V and 7 bases from J, the gap between germline ends came to 10 bases. Original processing notes: Reference gene primer amplification gave estimated nucleated cell counts. Libraries were prepared by immunoSEQ multiplex PCR; TCRdb keeps only in-frame clonotypes and omits some of them. The V and J calls and clone size are taken from that table; D and trimming were inferred from the DNA. The sample includes 250,000 to 300,000 clones, more than 80% of them seen just once. The source is a woman aged 35 to 49 with acute or convalescent COVID-19. The rearrangement uses TRBV6-6 and TRBJ1-1; D might be TRBD1 (5 bases). The source material was peripheral blood. CDR3 nucleotides: TGTGCCAGCACAGGGAAAGTTGAAGCTTTCTTT. Protein: CASTGKVEAFF.